This T cell receptor beta chain comes out of a study of cytomegalovirus exposure and HLA in healthy donors. Whole-study findings and limits: In vitro experiments confirmed that three CMV-associated chains were specific for CMV antigens. The classifier reportedly diagnosed cytomegalovirus status with high specificity and sensitivity. Researchers catalogued about 160 TCR beta chains as cytomegalovirus-associated.

Germline CDR1 and CDR2: LGHNA and YSLEER. The ends lost 4 bases at V and 2 bases at J; junction bases unmatched: 9. CDR3 size: 16 residues. Concerning this clone: Its antigen remains unidentified.

TCRdb's table, derived via immunoSEQ multiplex PCR, lists solely in-frame clones and lacks some. The table has a few hundred thousand clones, 88% seen once. The source is a man under 40 in good health and CMV-seronegative. The V and J genes are TRBV4-3 and TRBJ2-3; 7 bases line up with TRBD1. Input material: PBMCs. In DNA, the CDR3 is TGCGCCAGCAGCCGGGATCCGGGACAGAACACAGATACGCAGTATTTT. It is translated as CASSRDPGQNTDTQYF.